The 24 T cell receptor beta chains given below trace back to one sample, sequenced in a study of vaccination and CD4 T cells after COVID-19. For these receptors, no antigen is known. The Oncomine TCR Beta short-read assay was what sequenced the DNA obtained from cultured CD4+ T cells. Investigators obtained genomic DNA by extraction from cultured CD4+ T cells. One entry per CDR3 protein, called by TCRdb with MiXCR from the PCR reads. The sample has under 7,500 distinct CDR3 sequences; 33% are singletons. The treatment was: approximately nine-day PBMC culture with coronavirus spike peptide pools or control peptides (ViraFEST assay). Researchers collected the unexposed donor's CD4+ T cells before the COVID-19 pandemic (2011-2018). The sequenced sample was CD4+ T cells from blood, cultured in vitro. The receptor source for this set is a human donor in good health.

This sequence joins TRBV7-9 and TRBJ2-5; D is unresolved. The CDR3 totals 14 residues. CDR1 is SEHNR, CDR2 FQNEAQ, per germline (reference sequence). V lost 0 bases and J lost 3, with 8 bases in between. In DNA, the CDR3 is TGTGCCAGCAGCTTAGCGGCAAGAAAAGAGACCCAGTACTTC. Translated: CASSLAARKETQYF.

On this clonotype itself: A read error may produce the germline difference seen at one junction end. This chain uses TRBV12-3 or TRBV12-4 with TRBJ2-2, with unresolved D. The CDR3 contains 11 residues. The CDR3 nucleotides read TGCGCCAGCATCTTAGCCGGGGAGCTGTTTTTT. This translates into CASILAGELFF.

The chain is built from TRBV7-8 and TRBJ2-1; no clear D gene. The CDR3 is 15 residues long. Germline loops: CDR1 SGHVS, CDR2 FQNEAQ. V lost 3 bases, J lost 3 bases, and 12 bases lay in between. CDR3 loop: CASSFMRGYYNEQFF. The CDR3 coding sequence is TGTGCCAGCAGCTTCATGCGCGGTTACTACAATGAGCAGTTCTTC.

The chain employs TRBV4-2 and TRBJ1-3; 10 bases align to TRBD1. The germline CDR1 and CDR2 sequences are LGHNA and YNFKEQ. V lost 4 bases to trimming and J lost 0 bases; unmatched junction nucleotides: 3. This CDR3 is 16 amino acids long. The CDR3 nucleotides are TGTGCCAGCAGCCGGGGACAGGGGAGCTCTGGAAACACCATATATTTT. Translating gives CASSRGQGSSGNTIYF.

The rearrangement joins TRBV2 to TRBJ2-6, with no clear D. Trimming pared 3 bases from V and 3 bases from J, leaving 6 bases between. Per the germline V gene, CDR1 is SNHLY and CDR2 is FYNNEI. The CDR3 totals 14 residues. CDR3 bases: TGTGCCAGCAGTGAGGAACTTGGGGCCAACGTCCTGACTTTC. This translates into CASSEELGANVLTF.

This clonotype has just a few counts. The V call is TRBV27, the J call TRBJ2-7; TRBD2 matches 11 bases. Germline V lookup: CDR1 MNHEY, CDR2 SMNVEV (reference sequence). The CDR3 is made up of 15 amino acids. Trimming cost V 4 bases and J 4 bases; bases outside gene matches: 6. The CDR3 nucleotides are TGTGCCAGCAGTTGGATCGGGACTAGCGGTTACGAGCAGTACTTC. Translating it yields CASSWIGTSGYEQYF.

This chain connects TRBV28 to TRBJ1-5; 11 bases map to TRBD1. V shed 6 bases and J 0 bases; nucleotides not matched to a gene: 16. CDR1 is MDHEN and CDR2 is SYDVKM in the germline V gene. CDR3 size: 20 residues. The CDR3 loop reads CASRFETGTGGLYSNQPQHF. CDR3 sequence (DNA): TGTGCCAGCAGATTCGAGACCGGGACAGGGGGATTATATAGCAATCAGCCCCAGCATTTT.

The chain joins TRBV6-5 to TRBJ2-1; maybe TRBD1 (5 bases). The V gene lost 0 bases and the J gene lost 8 bases, with 17 bases spanning the gap. Germline loops: CDR1 MNHEY, CDR2 SVGAGI. The CDR3 is made up of 16 amino acids. The CDR3: CASSYSWGRGLDEQFF. CDR3 DNA sequence: TGTGCCAGCAGTTACTCGTGGGGCCGTGGCTTGGATGAGCAGTTCTTC.

This clonotype came up a few times. The chain has TRBV7-2 and TRBJ2-3; D uncertain. The V gene's germline CDR1 is SGHTA and CDR2 FQGNSA. V shed 5 bases and J shed 0 bases, with 15 bases lying between them. The CDR3 totals 16 residues. The CDR3 protein is CASSQTGPPSTDTQYF. As DNA, the CDR3 is TGTGCCAGCAGCCAAACCGGGCCCCCCAGCACAGATACGCAGTATTTT.

This clonotype was found a few times. V and J are TRBV24-1 and TRBJ1-2; D is undetermined. Trimming took 9 bases from V and 7 from J, leaving 17 bases between them. Germline V gene lookup returns CDR1 KGHDR and CDR2 SFDVKD. This CDR3 contains 13 residues. The CDR3 spells CATDEGKGGGYTF. The CDR3 nucleotides are TGTGCCACCGACGAGGGTAAGGGCGGTGGCTACACCTTC.

This clonotype was seen only a few times. The chain links TRBV12-3 or TRBV12-4 to TRBJ1-5, with D possibly being TRBD1 (6 bases). Between the trimmed V and J ends, which lost 1 base and 6 bases, there was a span of 16 bases. This CDR3 has 16 residues. CDR3 nucleotides: TGTGCCAGCAGTTTAGATCTGGGGGGCAGGGCTCAGCCCCAGCATTTT. Translated, it gives CASSLDLGGRAQPQHF.

This clonotype was counted between two and nine times. The genes are TRBV15 and TRBJ2-4; D tentatively reads TRBD1 or TRBD2 (6 bases each). V lost 3 bases to trimming and J lost 6 bases, with 15 bases between them. The length of the CDR3 is 15 residues. Germline CDR1 LNHNV, CDR2 YYDKDF (reference sequence). The CDR3 here is CATSSNREGGNIQYF. In DNA form, the CDR3 reads TGTGCCACCAGCAGTAATCGCGAGGGGGGAAACATTCAGTACTTC.

The chain links TRBV5-1 to TRBJ2-3; possibly TRBD1 or TRBD2 for D (5 bases each). The CDR3 covers 14 residues. The germline V and J ends were trimmed by 0 bases and 7 bases, with 12 bases remaining between them. CDR1 and CDR2 (germline): SGHRS, YFSETQ. CDR3 in DNA: TGCGCCAGCAGCTTGGCCAGAGGGGAAAATACGCAGTATTTT. Residues: CASSLARGENTQYF.

The rearrangement links TRBV19 to TRBJ2-3; D unresolved. The germline V and J ends were trimmed by 4 bases and 4 bases, with 15 bases remaining between them. The CDR3 consists of 15 residues. Germline loops: CDR1 LNHDA, CDR2 SQIVND (reference sequence). The CDR3 here is CASSKPLGNSDTQYF. CDR3 nucleotide sequence: TGTGCCAGTAGTAAACCTCTAGGGAACTCAGATACGCAGTATTTT. Full variable domain (outside the CDR3, taken from reference TRBV19 and TRBJ2-3): DGGITQSPKYLFRKEGQNVTLSCEQNLNHDAMYWYRQDPGQGLRLIYYSQIVNDFQKGDIAEGYSVSREKKESFPLTVTSAQKNPTAFYLCASSKPLGNSDTQYFGPGTRLTVL.

This clonotype was picked up a small number of times. The J gene is TRBJ2-5, the V gene TRBV28, with 8 bases matching TRBD2. The CDR3 contains 17 residues. The germline gives CDR1 MDHEN, CDR2 SYDVKM. V lost 6 bases and J lost 5; bases outside the gene matches: 17. The CDR3 spells CASSCVPSEREWETQYF. The CDR3 bases are TGTGCCAGCAGCTGCGTCCCGTCGGAGCGGGAGTGGGAGACCCAGTACTTC.

The V gene is TRBV14, the J gene TRBJ2-7; 9 nucleotides agree with TRBD1. Trimming at V came to 10 bases and at J to 0 bases, leaving 7 bases not matched to a gene. Germline V gene data show CDR1 as SGHDN and CDR2 as FVKESK. The CDR3 extends over 14 amino acids. The DNA for the CDR3 is TGTGCCACCCACCGGGACAGGGTCTCCTACGAGCAGTACTTC. Translating it yields CATHRDRVSYEQYF.

The J gene is TRBJ1-6, the V gene TRBV12-3 or TRBV12-4, with 8 bases that match TRBD1. The CDR3 totals 14 residues. V was pared by 5 bases and J by 5 bases, with 2 bases of the junction left unmatched. The CDR3 DNA is TGTGCCAGCAGTAGGGACAGGCATAATTCACCCCTCCACTTT. Amino acid sequence: CASSRDRHNSPLHF.

V usage is TRBV7-9 and J usage is TRBJ2-3; 13 bases align to TRBD2. This CDR3 has 14 residues. V shed 9 bases and J 3 bases; nucleotides not matched to a gene: 3. Germline V gene data show CDR1 as SEHNR and CDR2 as FQNEAQ (reference sequence). CDR3 nucleotide sequence: TGTGCCAGTATGACTAGCGGGAGGACAGATACGCAGTATTTT. Translation: CASMTSGRTDTQYF.

CDR3 residues: CAKPTAGDYEQYF. The CDR3 nucleotides are TGTGCCAAACCGACAGCGGGGGACTACGAGCAGTACTTC. The chain carries TRBV25-1 and TRBJ2-7; 8 nucleotides align to TRBD2. Per the germline V gene, CDR1 is MGHDK and CDR2 is SYGVNS. This CDR3 spans 13 amino acids. The J segment lost 3 bases and the V segment lost 10 bases, leaving 8 bases of the junction unmatched.

The chain joins TRBV18 to TRBJ2-3; 10 positions agree with TRBD2. Unmatched junction bases numbered 7, after V lost 1 base and J lost 3 bases. The CDR3 runs to 17 residues. Germline V gives CDR1 KGHSH, CDR2 LQKENI. CDR3 sequence: CASSPRPAGGPTDTQYF. The DNA for the CDR3 is TGTGCCAGCTCACCACGCCCAGCGGGAGGGCCAACAGATACGCAGTATTTT. The complete variable domain, with remaining parts taken from reference TRBV18 and TRBJ2-3, reads NAGVMQNPRHLVRRRGQEARLRCSPMKGHSHVYWYRQLPEEGLKFMVYLQKENIIDESGMPKERFSAEFPKEGPSILRIQQVVRGDSAAYFCASSPRPAGGPTDTQYFGPGTRLTVL.

This clonotype came up once. V usage is TRBV9 and J usage is TRBJ1-2; 8 nucleotides match TRBD1. The CDR3 contains 14 residues. J lost 4 bases, V lost 2 bases, and 4 bases had no gene match. CDR1 is SGDLS, CDR2 YYNGEE, per germline. The CDR3: CASSVGTGAYGYTF. CDR3 nucleotides: TGTGCCAGCAGCGTCGGGACAGGTGCCTATGGCTACACCTTC.

This clonotype was counted between two and nine times. The gene calls are TRBV6-1 and TRBJ2-1, with 8 bases fitting TRBD2. This CDR3 region has 15 residues. Germline values: CDR1 MNHNS, CDR2 SASEGT. V lost 6 bases and J lost 2; bases outside the gene matches: 6. CDR3 coding DNA: TGTGCCAGCAGATCGGAGACTAGCGCCTACAATGAGCAGTTCTTC. Protein sequence: CASRSETSAYNEQFF.

This clonotype was observed a handful of times. V usage is TRBV7-9 and J usage is TRBJ2-7; perhaps TRBD2 as D (6 bases). V lost 2 bases to trimming and J lost 4 bases, with 18 bases between them. The V gene's germline CDR1 is SEHNR and CDR2 FQNEAQ (reference sequence). CDR3 length: 16 amino acids. CDR3 DNA sequence: TGTGCCAGCAGCTTAAGTCCCCCAGGGAGGAGGTACGAGCAGTACTTC. It specifies CASSLSPPGRRYEQYF.

The chain carries TRBV7-2 and TRBJ1-2; D uncertain. The CDR3 totals 11 residues. Trimming shortened V by 2 bases and J by 2 bases, and 0 bases separated the two germline ends. The germline gives CDR1 SGHTA, CDR2 FQGNSA. The CDR3 DNA reads as TGTGCCAGCAGCTTAAACTATGGCTACACCTTC. As protein: CASSLNYGYTF.